The clone carrying this T cell receptor (beta chain) was seen a few times. Its matching antigen is unknown. Employing constant-segment primers, 5'RACE generated TCR alpha and TCR beta cDNA libraries bearing sample barcodes and UMIs. In TCRdb, the 5' RACE reads were re-called with MiXCR into one record per CDR3 protein. The sample yields 380,000 or so distinct CDR3 sequences, roughly 14% seen once. This record comes from a study of T-cell memory formation after mild COVID-19. Study-level background: Largely donor-specific TCR clusters were found. Findings and caveats of the study: Shrinking CD4+ clones resided mostly in CM and EM, and CD8+ ones in EMRA.

The CDR3 extends over 14 amino acids. The V and J ends lost 3 bases and 3 bases respectively, with 13 bases between them. Per germline, CDR1 DFQATT and CDR2 SNEGSKA (reference sequence). The sequencing input was PBMCs or a T cell subset sorted from them (not recorded which). This sequence joins TRBV20-1 and TRBJ2-3; the D gene is possibly TRBD2 (5 bases). The source is a man between 18 and 35 years old who had mild COVID-19 (a few samples of this study predate the infection). Cell type and time point are not known. CDR3 residues: CSARRRGDTDTQYF. CDR3 DNA: TGCAGTGCTAGGAGACGGGGAGATACAGATACGCAGTATTTT.